The rows below give T cell receptor beta chains drawn from one sample of a study of radiation and T cells in renal cell carcinoma. Repertoires were generated with immunoSEQ multiplex PCR, while TCRdb's copy carries only in-frame clones and drops some. The sample includes about 83,000 clones, less than 90% of them seen just once. The material was blood, obtained from a patient whose treatment included radiotherapy and nephrectomy. Every receptor here comes from a woman aged 60 to 75 with renal cell carcinoma. CDR3s include the opening cysteine and the closing phenylalanine or tryptophan. A D gene is named only where the DNA matches it firmly. Rows may omit the clone size; those that give it use once, few, many or a size class.

cdr3_length	j_call	clone_size	d_call	v_call	cdr3_aa	cdr3_nt
16	TRBJ1-6	-	-	TRBV7-2	CASSFTSRSGNSPLHF	TGTGCCAGCAGCTTCACTTCCAGGTCGGGTAATTCACCCCTCCACTTT
17	TRBJ1-2	-	TRBD1	TRBV28	CASSSTSTGGAGYGYTF	TGTGCCAGCAGTTCCACCTCGACAGGGGGCGCCGGCTATGGCTACACCTTC
14	TRBJ1-1	-	TRBD1	TRBV5-6	CASSGDRGDTEAFF	TGTGCCAGCAGCGGCGACAGGGGGGACACTGAAGCTTTCTTT
10	TRBJ2-1	-	-	TRBV20-1	CSAPRGEQFF	TGCAGTGCACCGAGGGGTGAGCAGTTCTTC
14	TRBJ2-2	-	-	TRBV19	CASNPYQDTGELFF	TGTGCCAGTAACCCTTACCAGGACACCGGGGAGCTGTTTTTT
16	TRBJ2-4	-	TRBD1	TRBV5-8	CASSRGQTLAKNIQYF	TGTGCCAGCAGCCGGGGACAGACCCTAGCCAAAAACATTCAGTACTTC
18	TRBJ1-5	-	TRBD1	TRBV19	CASSMVGQGPTSNQPQHF	TGTGCCAGTAGTATGGTAGGACAGGGCCCAACTAGCAATCAGCCCCAGCATTTT
15	TRBJ2-5	once	-	TRBV28	CASSYPGTFRETQYF	TGTGCCAGCAGTTACCCCGGGACCTTCCGGGAGACCCAGTACTTC
14	TRBJ2-2	-	TRBD1	TRBV6-6	CASMDRVFTGELFF	TGTGCCAGCATGGACAGGGTCTTCACCGGGGAGCTGTTTTTT
15	TRBJ2-1	-	-	TRBV4-2	CASSQDWGERDEQFF	TGTGCCAGCAGCCAAGATTGGGGGGAAAGGGATGAGCAGTTCTTC
13	TRBJ2-3	-	-	TRBV7-2	CASSSHSTDTQYF	TGTGCCAGCAGCTCACACAGCACAGATACGCAGTATTTT
14	TRBJ2-5	-	-	TRBV30	CAWSGLGGPETQYF	TGTGCCTGGAGCGGGTTGGGGGGCCCAGAGACCCAGTACTTC
16	TRBJ1-5	once	TRBD1	TRBV6-6	CASSPGDRGTNQPQHF	TGTGCCAGCAGTCCCGGGGACAGGGGCACAAATCAGCCCCAGCATTTT
12	TRBJ1-1	-	-	TRBV29-1	CSVEIAQRGAFF	TGCAGCGTTGAAATTGCCCAGCGGGGAGCTTTCTTT
15	TRBJ1-5	-	-	TRBV2	CASSEDGPSNQPQHF	TGTGCCAGCAGTGAAGACGGCCCGTCGAACCAGCCCCAGCATTTT
13	TRBJ1-5	-	TRBD1	TRBV6-1	CASNNRGNQPQHF	TGTGCCAGCAATAACAGGGGAAATCAGCCCCAGCATTTT
13	TRBJ1-1	-	-	TRBV11-2	CASSLGEDTEAFF	TGTGCCAGCAGCTTAGGTGAGGACACTGAAGCTTTCTTT
11	TRBJ2-7	-	-	TRBV19	CASMGAYEQYF	TGTGCCAGTATGGGGGCTTACGAGCAGTACTTC
15	TRBJ2-2	-	TRBD2	TRBV14	CASSQVAGGPGELFF	TGTGCCAGCAGCCAAGTAGCGGGGGGACCCGGGGAGCTGTTTTTT
15	TRBJ2-1	-	TRBD2	TRBV19	CASSRLADYDNEQFF	TGTGCCAGTAGCCGACTAGCGGACTACGACAATGAGCAGTTCTTC